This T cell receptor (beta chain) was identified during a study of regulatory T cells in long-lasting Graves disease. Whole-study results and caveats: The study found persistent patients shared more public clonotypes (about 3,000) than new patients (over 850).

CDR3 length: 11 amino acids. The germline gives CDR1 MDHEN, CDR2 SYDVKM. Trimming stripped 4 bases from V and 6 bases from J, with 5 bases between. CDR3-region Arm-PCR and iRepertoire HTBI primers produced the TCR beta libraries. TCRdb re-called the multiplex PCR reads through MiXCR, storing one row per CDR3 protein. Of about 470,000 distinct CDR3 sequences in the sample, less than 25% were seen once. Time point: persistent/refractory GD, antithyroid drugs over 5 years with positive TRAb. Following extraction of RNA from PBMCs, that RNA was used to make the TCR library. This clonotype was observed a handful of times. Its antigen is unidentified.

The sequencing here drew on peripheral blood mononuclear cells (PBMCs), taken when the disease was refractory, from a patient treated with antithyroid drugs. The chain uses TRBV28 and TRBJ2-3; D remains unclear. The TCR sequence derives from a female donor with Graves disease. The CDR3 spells CASSYSDTQYF. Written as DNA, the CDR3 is TGTGCCAGCAGTTATTCCGATACGCAGTATTTT.